What follows are 3 T cell receptor beta chains derived from one specimen sequenced in a study of T cells in Graves' hyperthyroidism and ophthalmopathy. Researchers took RNA transcripts and amplified the TCR beta CDR3 regions from them. An initial round of RT-PCR targeting the TCR CDR3 relied on the HTBI primer set. Each CDR3 protein gets one entry after TCRdb re-called the multiplex PCR reads with MiXCR. The table includes roughly 290,000 distinct CDR3 sequences, roughly an eighth detected once. Specimen: blood. Source of these receptors: a middle-aged woman with Graves' hyperthyroidism.

The rearrangement uses TRBV27 and TRBJ2-1, with 13 nucleotides matching TRBD2. This CDR3 has 15 amino acids. Germline trimming cut 5 bases from V and 6 bases from J; bases unmatched to any gene: 4. Germline CDR1 is MNHEY and CDR2 is SMNVEV (reference sequence). CDR3 loop: CASSTRLAGGNEQFF. The CDR3 DNA follows: TGTGCCAGCAGTACCCGACTAGCGGGAGGCAATGAGCAGTTCTTC.

The rearrangement links TRBV6-1 to TRBJ2-1; D is uncertain. Germline loops: CDR1 MNHNS, CDR2 SASEGT. V shed 0 bases and J shed 4 bases, with 13 bases lying between them. The CDR3 consists of 16 residues. The CDR3 loop reads CASSEARRIRYNEQFF. The CDR3 DNA sequence: TGTGCCAGCAGTGAAGCCCGACGGATCCGGTACAATGAGCAGTTCTTC.

The J gene is TRBJ2-1, the V gene TRBV6-1; TRBD2 agrees at 7 bases. The J segment lost 10 bases and the V segment lost 6 bases, leaving 12 bases of the junction unmatched. The CDR3 extends over 14 amino acids. The germline V gene has CDR1 MNHNS and CDR2 SASEGT. This CDR3 reads CASRKFNKREEQFF. DNA for the CDR3: TGTGCCAGCAGGAAATTCAATAAGCGGGAAGAGCAGTTCTTC.